The sequence of this TCR beta chain was determined in a study of blood T cell repertoires in COVID-19. Study-wide context: T cells, B-cell-depleted T cells, or PBMCs supplied cDNA or gDNA.

The length of the CDR3 is 13 residues. Germline V lookup: CDR1 GTSNPN, CDR2 SVGIG (reference sequence). Trimming took off 1 base at V and 4 bases at J, with 10 bases between the two ends. Per the study methods: Nucleated cell counts were estimated from reference gene primer amplification. Method: immunoSEQ multiplex PCR; TCRdb's copy keeps in-frame clones and lacks some. The V and J calls and clone size come from that table; D and trimming were worked out from the DNA. This sample has tens of thousands of clones; 86% occur once, and the top ten carry roughly 2%. The sequence came from a man aged 30 to 45 with acute or convalescent COVID-19. Material for sequencing was peripheral blood. The rearrangement links TRBV30 to TRBJ2-5, with a possible D match to TRBD1 (6 bases). The CDR3 DNA follows: TGTGCCTGGAGTGGGGGACAAGGAGAGACCCAGTACTTC. Translated: CAWSGGQGETQYF. Looking up the rest from reference TRBV30 and TRBJ2-5 gives the full variable domain: SQTIHQWPATLVQPVGSPLSLECTVEGTSNPNLYWYRQAAGRGLQLLFYSVGIGQISSEVPQNLSASRPQDRQFILSSKKLLLSDSGFYLCAWSGGQGETQYFGPGTRLLVL.